These 10 T cell receptor beta chains came from one sample sequenced in a study of T cells in Graves' hyperthyroidism and ophthalmopathy. TCR beta CDR3 regions were amplified from RNA transcripts. Using the HTBI primer set, a first-round RT-PCR was run on the TCR CDR3. A single record per CDR3 protein comes from TCRdb applying MiXCR to the multiplex PCR reads. The repertoire holds some 510,000 distinct CDR3 sequences, about 45% seen once, with 6.5% to 9% in the top ten. The sequencing input was peripheral blood or thyroid tissue (not recorded which). The receptor set was obtained from a woman aged 18-29 years with Graves' hyperthyroidism.

This chain uses TRBV10-3 with TRBJ2-7; 12 positions match TRBD2. Germline CDR1 ENHRY, CDR2 SYGVKD. CDR3 length: 14 amino acids. J gave up 3 bases and V 7 bases, and 4 bases lay outside the gene matches. The CDR3 DNA is TGTGCCATCACCGGGACTAGCGGGTTCTACGAGCAGTACTTC. Translated: CAITGTSGFYEQYF.

As to this clonotype: A much larger clone sits a single nucleotide away, making a read error possible. The chain uses TRBV2 and TRBJ2-7; the D is unclear. This CDR3 comprises 11 residues. Per the germline V gene, CDR1 is SNHLY and CDR2 is FYNNEI. DNA for the CDR3: TGTACCAGCAGAGATCGGGTCGAGCAGTACTTC. Amino acid sequence: CTSRDRVEQYF. The full variable domain, with the rest looked up from reference TRBV2 and TRBJ2-7, is EPEVTQTPSHQVTQMGQEVILRCVPISNHLYFYWYRQILGQKVEFLVSFYNNEISEKSEIFDDQFSVERPDGSNFTLKIRSTKLEDSAMYFCTSRDRVEQYFGPGTRLTVT.

This clonotype appeared a single time. The junction does not match germline at one end; this may be a read error. The chain employs TRBV20-1 and TRBJ2-5, with a possible D match to TRBD1 (6 bases). The CDR3 consists of 14 residues. Germline CDR1 reads DFQATT; CDR2 reads SNEGSKA (reference sequence). CDR3 coding DNA: TGCTGTGCTAGAGAATCCACAGGGAAAGAGACCCAGTACTTC. Its protein product is CCARESTGKETQYF.

This clonotype was seen more than once but under ten times. This chain uses TRBV2 with TRBJ2-2; D may be TRBD1 or TRBD2 (5 bases each). V was clipped by 5 bases and J by 12 bases, with 10 bases between them. The CDR3 is made up of 11 amino acids. Germline V gives CDR1 SNHLY, CDR2 FYNNEI. The CDR3 sequence is CASSLEGQLFF. The CDR3 DNA reads TGTGCCAGCAGTTTAGAGGGGCAGCTGTTTTTT.

The chain joins TRBV10-3 to TRBJ1-5; 9 nucleotides line up with TRBD1. With V trimmed by 2 bases and J by 7 bases, 3 bases remained unmatched. This CDR3 contains 14 residues. The germline CDR1 and CDR2 sequences are ENHRY and SYGVKD. The CDR3 loop is CAISERTGDQPQHF. The CDR3 coding sequence is TGTGCCATCAGTGAGCGGACAGGGGACCAGCCCCAGCATTTT.

Turning to this clonotype: At one boundary the junction diverges from the germline segment, which might be a read error. The chain couples TRBV2 to TRBJ2-6; D uncertain. The CDR3 is 15 amino acids. In germline, CDR1 is SNHLY, CDR2 FYNNEI. DNA for the CDR3: TGTGCCAGCAGTTACCTCCTTCCTGGGACCAACGTCCTGACTTTC. It yields the protein CASSYLLPGTNVLTF.

V gene TRBV11-3 combines with J gene TRBJ1-1; D not resolved. The V gene lost 8 bases and the J gene lost 1 base, with 8 bases spanning the gap. Germline V gives CDR1 SGHNT, CDR2 YENEEA. This CDR3 is 12 amino acids long. The CDR3 region is CASQTRNTEAFF. The CDR3, as DNA: TGTGCCAGCCAGACCAGGAACACTGAAGCTTTCTTT.

The V call is TRBV29-1, the J call TRBJ1-1, with D unclear. Germline values: CDR1 SQVTM, CDR2 ANQGSEA. The CDR3 has 13 residues. Trimming pared 1 base from V and 6 bases from J, leaving 12 bases between. The CDR3 reads CSVEVIYGAEAFF. The DNA for the CDR3 is TGCAGCGTTGAAGTTATATATGGGGCTGAAGCTTTCTTT.

This chain connects TRBV7-8 to TRBJ1-2; D is unclear. Germline CDR1 and CDR2: SGHVS and FQNEAQ. CDR3 length equals 14 residues. Trimming pared 5 bases from V and 8 bases from J, leaving 18 bases between. CDR3 amino acids: CASSVEPLVEGYTF. The CDR3 DNA follows: TGTGCCAGCAGCGTTGAACCGTTGGTAGAAGGCTACACCTTC. Variable domain in full (rest from reference TRBV7-8 and TRBJ1-2): GAGVSQSPRYKVAKRGQDVALRCDPISGHVSLFWYQQALGQGPEFLTYFQNEAQLDKSGLPSDRFFAERPEGSVSTLKIQRTQQEDSAVYLCASSVEPLVEGYTFGSGTRLTVV.

The rearrangement joins TRBV7-9 to TRBJ2-7; 7 bases match TRBD1. CDR1 SEHNR and CDR2 FQNEAQ come from the germline V gene (reference sequence). The V and J ends lost 4 bases and 5 bases, in that order; junction bases with no gene match: 8. This CDR3 comprises 14 residues. The CDR3 region is CASSYRDSPNEQYF. The CDR3 DNA follows: TGTGCCAGCAGCTACCGGGACAGCCCCAACGAGCAGTACTTC.